This T cell receptor beta chain was sequenced for a study of shared clonotypes between healthy human individuals. Findings and limits, study-wide: Larger richness was generally estimated for naive than memory subsets. Compared with clonotypes that all four donors shared, non-shared clonotypes had lower generation probabilities.

A word on this clone: The antigen is unknown.

Germline V gives CDR1 MDHEN, CDR2 SYDVKM. The V and J ends lost 5 bases and 4 bases respectively, with 18 bases between them. There are 15 residues in the CDR3. Sequencing used immunoSEQ multiplex PCR; TCRdb keeps in-frame clones, though not all of them. This sample carries millions of clones, just over 90% of them seen once, and the ten largest clones take 0.39%. The chain is built from TRBV28 and TRBJ2-7, with D tentatively TRBD1 (5 bases). This clonotype was obtained from a man aged 18-30 years in good health. Some clones in this sample may be carry-over from other donors' samples. The sequenced sample consisted of naive CD4+ T cells from PBMCs. Subset denoted: CD45RA+ positively selected. For the CDR3, the DNA is TGTGCCAGCAGTCCCAGGGTTCTCTACGTTTACGAGCAGTACTTC. The encoded protein is CASSPRVLYVYEQYF.